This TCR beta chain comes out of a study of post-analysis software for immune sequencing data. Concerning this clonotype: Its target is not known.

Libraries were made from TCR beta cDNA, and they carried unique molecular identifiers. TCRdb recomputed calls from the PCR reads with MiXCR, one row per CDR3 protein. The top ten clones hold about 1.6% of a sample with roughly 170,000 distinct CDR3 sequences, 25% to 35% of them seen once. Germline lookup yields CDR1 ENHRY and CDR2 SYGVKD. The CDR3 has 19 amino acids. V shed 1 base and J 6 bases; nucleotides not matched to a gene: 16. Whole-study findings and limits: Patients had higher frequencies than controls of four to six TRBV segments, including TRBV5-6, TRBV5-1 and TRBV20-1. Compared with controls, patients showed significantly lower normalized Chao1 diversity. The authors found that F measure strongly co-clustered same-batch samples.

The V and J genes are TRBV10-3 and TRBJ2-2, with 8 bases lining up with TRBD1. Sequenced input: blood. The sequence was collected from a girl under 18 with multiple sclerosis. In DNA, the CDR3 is TGTGCCATCAGTGAGTTCCTGAGGACAGGGACCGTTAACGCCGGGGAGCTGTTTTTT. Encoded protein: CAISEFLRTGTVNAGELFF.